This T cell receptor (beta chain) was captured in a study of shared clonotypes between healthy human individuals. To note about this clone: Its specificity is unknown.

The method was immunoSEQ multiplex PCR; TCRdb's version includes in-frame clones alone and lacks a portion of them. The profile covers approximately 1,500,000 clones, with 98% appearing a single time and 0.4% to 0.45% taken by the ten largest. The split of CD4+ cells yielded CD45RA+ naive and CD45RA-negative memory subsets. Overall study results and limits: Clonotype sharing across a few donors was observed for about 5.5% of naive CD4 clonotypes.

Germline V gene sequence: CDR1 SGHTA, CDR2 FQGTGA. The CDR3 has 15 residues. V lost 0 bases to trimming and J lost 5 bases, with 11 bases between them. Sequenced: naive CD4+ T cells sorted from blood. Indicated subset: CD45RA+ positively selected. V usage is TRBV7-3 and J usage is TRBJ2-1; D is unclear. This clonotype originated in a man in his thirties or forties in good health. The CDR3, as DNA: TGTGCCAGCAGCTTAACCAACTCGCCGCACAATGAGCAGTTCTTC. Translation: CASSLTNSPHNEQFF.